The 23 T cell receptor beta chains in this list originate from one sample, sequenced in a study of T cell repertoires in cytomegalovirus infection. One entry per CDR3 protein, called by TCRdb with MiXCR from the reads. The repertoire holds some 940,000 distinct CDR3 sequences, with around a third as singletons. These receptors' antigens are unknown. Sequenced material: cultured CD8+ T cells from PBMCs, taken from culture after CMV antigen stimulation. These receptors were taken from a human donor in good health (CMV status not recorded). Some clones in this sample may be carry-over from other donors' samples.

This clonotype was recorded at least ten times. This sequence joins TRBV14 and TRBJ2-4; D is possibly TRBD1 or TRBD2 (5 bases each). Germline V lookup: CDR1 SGHDN, CDR2 FVKESK. V lost 1 base, J lost 4 bases, and 14 bases lay in between. The CDR3 contains 16 residues. The CDR3 loop reads CASSQGGDKLKNIQYF. The CDR3 nucleotides are TGTGCCAGCAGCCAAGGAGGGGATAAGCTAAAAAACATTCAGTACTTC.

This rearrangement joins TRBV11-2 to TRBJ2-3; D is perhaps TRBD1 or TRBD2 (5 bases each). Trimming left V 3 bases short and J 1 base short, with 11 bases between. There are 15 residues in the CDR3. Germline CDR1 and CDR2: SGHAT and FQNNGV. CDR3 protein: CASSLGPHRTDTQYF. CDR3 bases: TGTGCCAGCAGCTTGGGACCACACCGCACAGATACGCAGTATTTT.

The chain carries TRBV28 and TRBJ1-2; TRBD1 matches 7 bases. The CDR3 extends over 19 amino acids. Germline CDR1 MDHEN, CDR2 SYDVKM. J was trimmed by 0 bases and V by 4 bases; bases with no gene match: 17. CDR3 loop: CASSSLVPIRTGTNYGYTF. The CDR3 bases are TGTGCCAGCAGTTCTCTGGTCCCGATTAGGACAGGAACTAACTATGGCTACACCTTC.

This chain connects TRBV5-6 to TRBJ2-4; tentative D call: TRBD2 (6 bases). The CDR3 loop spans 14 amino acids. Germline CDR1 SGHDT, CDR2 YYEEEE. The germline V and J ends were trimmed by 0 bases and 6 bases, with 10 bases remaining between them. The CDR3 spells CASSLGRGGNIQYF. For the CDR3, the DNA is TGTGCCAGCAGCTTGGGTCGGGGAGGAAACATTCAGTACTTC. The complete variable domain, with remaining parts taken from reference TRBV5-6 and TRBJ2-4, reads DAGVTQSPTHLIKTRGQQVTLRCSPKSGHDTVSWYQQALGQGPQFIFQYYEEEERQRGNFPDRFSGHQFPNYSSELNVNALLLGDSALYLCASSLGRGGNIQYFGAGTRLSVL.

This clonotype was counted a few times. The chain carries TRBV28 and TRBJ1-4; weak D call: TRBD1 (5 bases). The V gene's germline CDR1 is MDHEN and CDR2 SYDVKM. This CDR3 spans 14 amino acids. Trimming left V 5 bases short and J 5 bases short, with 12 bases between. CDR3 in amino acids: CASSIGGSNEKLFF. The CDR3 coding sequence is TGTGCCAGCAGTATCGGGGGTTCCAATGAAAAACTGTTTTTT.

V is TRBV11-2 and J is TRBJ2-1; 12 nucleotides agree with TRBD1. CDR1 and CDR2 (germline): SGHAT, FQNNGV. The ends lost 3 bases at V and 9 bases at J; junction bases unmatched: 6. The CDR3 length is 15 residues. This chain's CDR3 is CASSLGTGGRSEQFF. The CDR3 DNA reads TGTGCCAGCAGCTTGGGGACAGGGGGCCGCAGTGAGCAGTTCTTC.

This clonotype was counted a few times. The gene calls are TRBV6-2 or TRBV6-3 and TRBJ2-2, with TRBD2 as a possible D gene (6 bases). V gave up 2 bases and J gave up 5 bases, with 18 bases separating them. The CDR3 is 17 amino acids. The germline V gene encodes CDR1 MNHEY and CDR2 SVGEGT. Written as DNA, the CDR3 is TGTGCCAGCAGTTACACACCTAGTGCCCGGGAGACCGGGGAGCTGTTTTTT. This translates into CASSYTPSARETGELFF.

The table lists this clonotype with a count of one. This sequence joins TRBV29-1 and TRBJ1-5; no reliable D call. Germline V gene data show CDR1 as SQVTM and CDR2 as ANQGSEA. V was cut by 0 bases and J by 7 bases, with 25 bases left in between. The CDR3 is 18 amino acids. The CDR3 nucleotides read TGCAGCGTTGAAGAAACCAGGTTAGGGCCGGGGAAGAACCAGCCCCAGCATTTT. It yields the protein CSVEETRLGPGKNQPQHF.

The chain carries TRBV5-6 and TRBJ2-7; 7 bases are shared with TRBD1. The germline V gene has CDR1 SGHDT and CDR2 YYEEEE. CDR3 length: 14 residues. V dropped 4 bases and J dropped 5; count of bases not matched to a gene: 9. The CDR3 reads CASSPKTGTHEQYV. The CDR3 coding sequence is TGTGCCAGCAGCCCTAAGACAGGGACCCACGAGCAGTACGTC.

The rearrangement links TRBV2 to TRBJ1-6, with 8 bases identical to TRBD1. Germline V CDR1 and CDR2: SNHLY, FYNNEI. V lost 8 bases to trimming and J lost 7 bases; unmatched junction nucleotides: 4. The CDR3 consists of 13 residues. CDR3 amino acids: CASRTGLNSPLHF. In nucleotides, the CDR3 is TGTGCCAGCCGGACAGGGTTGAATTCACCCCTCCACTTT.

The chain couples TRBV2 to TRBJ1-1; unclear D gene. The CDR3 consists of 14 residues. The germline V gene has CDR1 SNHLY and CDR2 FYNNEI. The germline V and J ends were trimmed by 8 bases and 5 bases, with 18 bases remaining between them. Here the CDR3 DNA reads TGTGCCAGCTGGGTATCAGGTATCTCTACTGAAGCTTTCTTT. Its protein product is CASWVSGISTEAFF.

The gene calls are TRBV7-9 and TRBJ2-7; maybe TRBD1 (6 bases). Germline V lookup: CDR1 SEHNR, CDR2 FQNEAQ (reference sequence). This CDR3 has 14 residues. The germline V and J ends were trimmed by 5 bases and 5 bases, with 16 bases remaining between them. The chain's CDR3 is CASSHRDNPHEQYV. CDR3 DNA: TGTGCCAGCAGCCACCGGGACAACCCCCACGAGCAGTACGTC.

In this sample, this clonotype turned up a few times. V usage is TRBV6-5 and J usage is TRBJ2-2; a weak D match, TRBD2 (7 bases). The ends were cut back, 3 bases at V and 5 bases at J, with 13 bases in the middle. Per the germline V gene, CDR1 is MNHEY and CDR2 is SVGAGI. CDR3 length equals 15 residues. The CDR3 region is CASSYLGGLTGELFF. CDR3 bases: TGTGCCAGCAGTTATTTGGGGGGGCTTACCGGGGAGCTGTTTTTT.

This clonotype was seen a few times. J is TRBJ2-1 and V is TRBV9; the D gene is possibly TRBD1 (5 bases). Germline V lookup: CDR1 SGDLS, CDR2 YYNGEE. V was cut by 0 bases and J by 5 bases, with 15 bases left in between. CDR3 size: 16 residues. The CDR3 sequence is CASSVEGAPNDNEQFF. DNA of the CDR3: TGTGCCAGCAGCGTAGAAGGGGCCCCGAACGACAATGAGCAGTTCTTC.

This clonotype has more than one count but fewer than ten. CDR3 nucleotide sequence: TGTGCCACCTTTGGCTCGGGGGCTTCCCACTATGGCTACACCTTC. This sequence encodes CATFGSGASHYGYTF. The chain employs TRBV15 and TRBJ1-2, with D maybe TRBD1 (6 bases). V shed 8 bases and J shed 3 bases, with 19 bases lying between them. The length of the CDR3 is 15 residues. Looked up from germline, CDR1 is LNHNV and CDR2 is YYDKDF (reference sequence). The variable domain in full, with the rest retrieved from reference TRBV15 and TRBJ1-2, is DAMVIQNPRYQVTQFGKPVTLSCSQTLNHNVMYWYQQKSSQAPKLLFHYYDKDFNNEADTPDNFQSRRPNTSFCFLDIRSPGLGDTAMYLCATFGSGASHYGYTFGSGTRLTVV.

This clonotype showed up just a few times. This sequence joins TRBV27 and TRBJ2-7, with unresolved D. Germline CDR1 MNHEY, CDR2 SMNVEV (reference sequence). The V and J ends lost 8 bases and 3 bases respectively, with 17 bases between them. The CDR3 runs 14 residues. Written as DNA, the CDR3 is TGTGCCAGCCGAATTGGCGGCGAATACTACGAGCAGTACTTC. It is translated as CASRIGGEYYEQYF.

V usage is TRBV6-2 or TRBV6-3 and J usage is TRBJ2-2; D remains ambiguous. V shed 5 bases and J shed 3 bases, with 7 bases lying between them. This CDR3 contains 13 residues. Germline CDR1 is MNHEY and CDR2 is SVGEGT. The DNA of the CDR3 is TGTGCCAGCAGTGGCGTGTACACCGGGGAGCTGTTTTTT. The encoded protein is CASSGVYTGELFF.

The rearrangement joins TRBV2 to TRBJ2-7, with D possibly TRBD2 on 6 matching bases. In germline, CDR1 is SNHLY, CDR2 FYNNEI. Trimming took 8 bases from V and 4 from J, leaving 12 bases between them. The CDR3 sequence is 12 residues long. CDR3 sequence reads: CASGGKLYEQYF. The CDR3 DNA reads TGTGCCAGCGGAGGGAAGTTGTACGAGCAGTACTTC.

This chain links TRBV6-2 or TRBV6-3 with TRBJ2-7; the D is unclear. From germline, CDR1 is MNHEY and CDR2 SVGEGT. CDR3 length equals 12 residues. Trimming cost V 5 bases and J 0 bases, with 5 bases left between them. The CDR3: CASSHNSYEQYV. DNA of the CDR3: TGTGCCAGCAGTCACAACTCCTACGAGCAGTACGTC.

The chain has TRBV3-1 and TRBJ2-1; 10 nucleotides line up with TRBD2. CDR1 and CDR2 (germline): LGHDT, YNNKEL (reference sequence). The CDR3 is made up of 15 amino acids. The V gene end was trimmed by 1 base and the J gene end by 4 bases; junction bases not matched to a gene: 1. CDR3 in amino acids: CASSQASGGYNEQFF. The CDR3 DNA reads as TGTGCCAGCAGCCAAGCTAGCGGGGGATACAATGAGCAGTTCTTC.

The V gene is TRBV27, the J gene TRBJ2-7, with D possibly being TRBD2 (7 bases). The CDR3 runs to 14 residues. V shed 0 bases and J shed 5 bases, with 11 bases lying between them. The germline gives CDR1 MNHEY, CDR2 SMNVEV (reference sequence). CDR3 sequence reads: CASSLSGGVNEQYV. CDR3 DNA: TGTGCCAGCAGTTTATCAGGGGGGGTTAACGAGCAGTACGTC.

This clonotype has a handful of counts. The chain couples TRBV5-1 to TRBJ2-3, with 9 positions matching TRBD1. Trimming took 2 bases from V and 4 from J; bases not matched to a gene: 5. The CDR3 runs 15 residues. From germline, CDR1 is SGHRS and CDR2 YFSETQ. The CDR3 loop is CASSLLDRGADTQYF. CDR3 nucleotides: TGCGCCAGCAGCTTACTGGACAGGGGTGCAGATACGCAGTATTTT.

This CDR3 reads CSASTIAGGYNEQFF. The CDR3 nucleotides are TGCAGTGCTAGTACGATAGCGGGGGGCTACAATGAGCAGTTCTTC. This sequence joins TRBV20-1 and TRBJ2-1, with 10 positions matching TRBD2. The trim removed 3 bases at V and 3 bases at J, leaving 5 bases unmatched. Germline CDR1 and CDR2: DFQATT and SNEGSKA (reference sequence). The CDR3 covers 15 residues.